Listed below are T cell receptor beta chains from one sample, sequenced in a study of monozygotic twins with inflammatory bowel disease. TCRdb derives one entry per CDR3 protein from the 5' RACE reads, leaving out DNA. In all, the sample yields 300,000 to 350,000 distinct CDR3 sequences. The sequenced sample was blood. These receptor sequences come from a human donor with ulcerative colitis or Crohn's disease, or a healthy co-twin of an affected twin (not recorded which). Each CDR3 is given with its conserved first and last residue.

len	v_gene	j_gene	CDR3aa
17	TRBV7-9	TRBJ2-1	CASSYPPKRVAYNEQFF
15	TRBV10-2	TRBJ1-2	CASSAAGGKEYGYTF
16	TRBV7-9	TRBJ1-1	CASSLVPSGEDGEAFF
14	TRBV18	TRBJ2-7	CASSTTRQAYEQYF
15	TRBV30	TRBJ2-4	CAWSRLAVAKNIQYF
16	TRBV9	TRBJ2-1	CASSVGVGKSYNEQFF
12	TRBV29-1	TRBJ2-3	CSVTQSTDTQYF
16	TRBV4-3	TRBJ2-3	CASSQDPGSGTDTQYF
14	TRBV29-1	TRBJ2-1	CSTEGLAGDNEQFF
13	TRBV20-1	TRBJ2-5	CSAPGLASETQYF
14	TRBV6-5	TRBJ2-7	CASSYGAGAYEQYF
13	TRBV28	TRBJ2-7	CASEDRGRYEQYF
14	TRBV2	TRBJ1-5	CASRYDRDNQPQHF
14	TRBV7-8	TRBJ2-3	CASSLQGAVDTQYF
13	TRBV24-1	TRBJ2-2	CATRNTLTGELFF
11	TRBV29-1	TRBJ2-7	CSAGTDYEQYF
13	TRBV20-1	TRBJ2-2	CSASELASGELFF
14	TRBV20-1	TRBJ2-7	CSAPGQGQSYEQYF
13	TRBV20-1	TRBJ2-7	CSARYGFGHEQYF
16	TRBV7-2	TRBJ2-3	CASSSRQRGTKDTQYF
17	TRBV28	TRBJ2-1	CASSPPRGQRSYNEQFF
13	TRBV20-1	TRBJ2-3	CSAWDSRDGTQYF
16	TRBV24-1	TRBJ2-2	CATSDLRLAGTGELFF
15	TRBV11-3	TRBJ2-5	CASSPQPGGIETQYF
15	TRBV5-6	TRBJ2-6	CASSPSVSGANVLTF
14	TRBV18	TRBJ2-7	CASSPQGGNYEQYF
14	TRBV28	TRBJ1-2	CASSPRQGVYGYTF
17	TRBV5-1	TRBJ2-1	CASSAMSSGGAYNEQFF
15	TRBV7-2	TRBJ2-7	CASSSLPGQSYEQYF
14	TRBV6-2/TRBV6-3	TRBJ1-2	CASYPGPTNYGYTF
14	TRBV20-1	TRBJ2-7	CSARPGTGDYEQYF
14	TRBV20-1	TRBJ2-7	CSALTSGGPYEQYF
15	TRBV12-3/TRBV12-4	TRBJ1-4	CASSPRTGTNEKLFF
15	TRBV7-3	TRBJ1-1	CASSLTAPANTEAFF
14	TRBV5-1	TRBJ2-7	CASRGQYNSYEQYF
16	TRBV4-3	TRBJ2-1	CASSPRITSSYNEQFF
14	TRBV5-1	TRBJ1-2	CASSLVPTGGGYTF
15	TRBV5-1	TRBJ1-5	CASSLAGGNNQPQHF
13	TRBV5-1	TRBJ1-2	CASSLAQGDGYTF
13	TRBV2	TRBJ1-2	CASRGQGALGYTF
13	TRBV3-1	TRBJ1-1	CASSQAGGKEAFF
16	TRBV11-2	TRBJ2-1	CASRRTTSGGFNEQFF
15	TRBV5-5	TRBJ2-2	CASSWDRVNTGELFF
15	TRBV10-1	TRBJ2-3	CASSENAGGSGTQYF
15	TRBV5-1	TRBJ2-2	CASSHGQGAAGELFF
17	TRBV28	TRBJ2-7	CASSPLDSAGGSYEQYF
16	TRBV20-1	TRBJ2-6	CSARRGSVSGANVLTF
12	TRBV5-4	TRBJ1-1	CASSRMGTEAFF
14	TRBV15	TRBJ1-5	CATRADRARLPQHF
15	TRBV12-3/TRBV12-4	TRBJ2-5	CASSFQGGALQAQYF
15	TRBV7-9	TRBJ2-3	CASSAAGRESDTQYF
14	TRBV5-1	TRBJ2-3	CASSFRPSTDTQYF
13	TRBV19	TRBJ1-1	CASSIGYGDEAFF